These T cell receptor beta chains were read from a single sample in a study of blood T cell repertoires in COVID-19. The protocol was immunoSEQ multiplex PCR, while the TCRdb copy is restricted to in-frame clones and leaves out a portion. The repertoire consists of fewer than 250,000 clones, with roughly nine tenths occurring once and the leading ten covering approximately 8.2%. The sequenced sample consisted of PBMCs or T cells enriched from blood (not recorded which). These receptor sequences come from a woman aged 18-29 years who had recovered from COVID-19. CDR3s include the opening cysteine and the closing phenylalanine or tryptophan. The D gene is left open where the match is weak. The size of a clone is reported for some rows only, either as once, few or many, or as a class for expanded clones.

d_call clone_size j_call v_call cdr3_aa cdr3_nt
. . TRBJ1-3 TRBV30 CAWSTHSGNTIYF TGTGCCTGGAGTACACACTCTGGAAACACCATATATTTT
TRBD1 . TRBJ2-1 TRBV6-5 CASASGKGAREQFF TGTGCCAGTGCTTCGGGTAAGGGGGCGCGGGAGCAGTTCTTC
TRBD1 . TRBJ1-6 TRBV19 CASSRDRGYSSPLHF TGTGCCAGTAGCCGTGACAGGGGGTATAGTTCACCCCTCCACTTT
. . TRBJ1-2 TRBV3-1/TRBV3-2 CASSQDSYPGGYTF TGTGCCAGCAGCCAAGATTCATATCCGGGGGGCTACACCTTC
TRBD2 . TRBJ2-7 TRBV27 CASSVSGGETYEQYF TGTGCCAGCAGTGTTAGCGGGGGGGAAACCTACGAGCAGTACTTC
TRBD2 . TRBJ2-2 TRBV5-8 CASLTAGTSGPTGELFF TGTGCCAGCCTTACCGCGGGTACTAGCGGTCCCACCGGGGAGCTGTTTTTT
TRBD1 . TRBJ2-1 TRBV13 CASSPPWGQGVINEQFF TGTGCCAGCAGCCCCCCTTGGGGACAGGGGGTTATAAATGAGCAGTTCTTC
. few TRBJ2-4 TRBV5-7 CASSFTGKNRFAKNIQYF TGTGCCAGCAGCTTCACAGGGAAAAACCGTTTCGCCAAAAACATTCAGTACTTC
TRBD1 few TRBJ1-3 TRBV5-1 CASSFQGAGNTIYF TGCGCCAGCAGCTTCCAGGGGGCTGGAAACACCATATATTTT
TRBD1 . TRBJ2-3 TRBV18 CASSQGQGATDTQYF TGTGCCAGCTCACAAGGACAGGGGGCCACAGATACGCAGTATTTT
TRBD1 few TRBJ1-2 TRBV27 CASARTGGMGGYTF TGTGCCAGCGCCCGGACAGGGGGGATGGGGGGCTACACCTTC
. . TRBJ1-2 TRBV27 CASSFLVRGGGYTF TGTGCCAGCAGTTTCCTCGTGAGGGGAGGTGGCTACACCTTC
TRBD1 . TRBJ2-7 TRBV4-2 CASSQGHRGSYEQYF TGTGCCAGCAGCCAAGGGCACAGGGGGTCCTACGAGCAGTACTTC
. . TRBJ1-1 TRBV28 CASRSGLGAFF TGTGCCAGCAGGTCGGGATTAGGCGCTTTCTTT
. . TRBJ2-3 TRBV13 CASRTSGHYDTQYF TGTGCCAGCAGGACGAGCGGGCATTACGATACGCAGTATTTT
. few TRBJ1-1 TRBV2 CASSEFGGRTEAFF TGTGCCAGCAGTGAATTCGGGGGGAGGACTGAAGCTTTCTTT
TRBD1 . TRBJ2-7 TRBV29-1 CSVLGTGVASYEQYF TGCAGCGTCCTGGGAACAGGGGTAGCGTCCTACGAGCAGTACTTC
. few TRBJ1-5 TRBV24-1 CATSDSNSNQPQHF TGTGCCACCAGTGATTCAAATAGCAATCAGCCCCAGCATTTT
. . TRBJ2-7 TRBV6-5 CASRIHRQAPYEQYF TGTGCCAGCAGGATACACCGACAGGCACCCTACGAGCAGTACTTC
. . TRBJ1-1 TRBV2 CASSGLIYTGFTEAFF TGTGCCAGCAGTGGCCTTATTTATACAGGGTTTACTGAAGCTTTCTTT
. once TRBJ2-5 TRBV24-1 CATSDFRGSRETQYF TGTGCCACCAGTGATTTCAGGGGCAGTAGGGAGACCCAGTACTTC
TRBD2 . TRBJ2-1 TRBV19 CASSTRLAGGPYNEQFF TGTGCCAGTAGTACCCGACTAGCGGGGGGCCCCTACAATGAGCAGTTCTTC
TRBD2 . TRBJ2-2 TRBV24-1 CATSDMGLAGGTGELFF TGTGCCACCAGTGACATGGGACTAGCGGGGGGGACCGGGGAGCTGTTTTTT
TRBD1 . TRBJ1-5 TRBV6-2/TRBV6-3 CASRPTGEGQPQHF TGTGCCAGCAGACCTACAGGGGAAGGACAGCCCCAGCATTTT
TRBD1 . TRBJ1-3 TRBV2 CASSFDRDGNTIYF TGTGCCAGCAGTTTCGACAGGGATGGAAACACCATATATTTT
. once TRBJ1-3 TRBV30 CAWRPDSQPSLGNTIYF TGTGCCTGGAGACCCGACAGCCAACCCTCTCTCGGAAACACCATATATTTT
TRBD2 . TRBJ2-3 TRBV5-1 CASSAGGYTDTQYF TGCGCCAGCAGTGCGGGGGGGTACACAGATACGCAGTATTTT
TRBD2 . TRBJ2-7 TRBV4-2 CASSQELAGAYEQYF TGTGCCAGCAGCCAGGAACTAGCGGGGGCCTACGAGCAGTACTTC
TRBD2 . TRBJ2-1 TRBV7-2 CASSFSGGLSYNEQFF TGTGCCAGCAGCTTTAGCGGGGGCCTCTCCTACAATGAGCAGTTCTTC
TRBD1 . TRBJ2-7 TRBV10-3 CAISPLEGTGDYEQYF TGTGCCATCAGTCCACTGGAGGGGACAGGGGATTACGAGCAGTACTTC
TRBD2 . TRBJ2-3 TRBV28 CASSLKRLAGALCYF TGTGCCAGCAGTTTAAAGAGGCTAGCGGGGGCCCTATGCTATTTT
. . TRBJ2-7 TRBV4-1 CASSQLQAREQYF TGCGCCAGCAGCCAACTACAGGCGCGCGAGCAGTACTTC
. . TRBJ2-3 TRBV6-5 CASSLTVASTDTQYF TGTGCCAGCAGTTTGACAGTTGCTAGCACAGATACGCAGTATTTT
. once TRBJ1-1 TRBV3-1/TRBV3-2 CASSQARGGTEAFF TGTGCCAGCAGCCAAGCTAGGGGAGGGACTGAAGCTTTCTTT
TRBD1 once TRBJ1-2 TRBV27 CASSPRTGYYGYTF TGTGCCAGCAGTCCCCGGACAGGGTACTATGGCTACACCTTC
. once TRBJ2-1 TRBV9 CASSPLADSYNEQFF TGTGCCAGCAGCCCACTAGCCGACTCCTACAATGAGCAGTTCTTC
TRBD1 once TRBJ1-2 TRBV7-2 CASSFDRGPYGYTF TGTGCCAGCAGCTTTGACAGGGGACCTTATGGCTACACCTTC
. . TRBJ2-2 TRBV5-1 CASSGGSQRNTGELFF TGCGCCAGCAGCGGGGGGTCGCAGAGGAACACCGGGGAGCTGTTTTTT
. once TRBJ2-1 TRBV6-5 CASSYSRNGRYNEQFF TGTGCCAGCAGTTACTCTAGGAATGGCAGGTACAATGAGCAGTTCTTC
TRBD2 . TRBJ2-2 TRBV19 CASTAKGLAGSSNTGELFF TGTGCCAGTACCGCAAAGGGACTAGCGGGAAGCTCGAACACCGGGGAGCTGTTTTTT
TRBD2 once TRBJ2-3 TRBV5-1 CASSLDLAGGPSTDTQYF TGCGCCAGCAGCTTGGACCTAGCGGGGGGGCCGAGCACAGATACGCAGTATTTT
. once TRBJ1-5 TRBV28 CASSRQGGASQPQHF TGTGCCAGCAGTAGGCAGGGAGGGGCTAGTCAGCCCCAGCATTTT
. . TRBJ2-7 TRBV29-1 CSAAKEGGEQYF TGCAGCGCGGCGAAGGAAGGAGGCGAGCAGTACTTC
. . TRBJ1-1 TRBV29-1 CSVERRDTEAFF TGCAGCGTTGAGAGGCGGGACACTGAAGCTTTCTTT
. . TRBJ1-5 TRBV11-2 CASSLDLTFQPQHF TGTGCCAGCAGCTTAGATCTGACATTTCAGCCCCAGCATTTT